This T cell receptor (beta chain) came from a study of cytomegalovirus exposure and HLA in healthy donors. V shed 4 bases and J 0 bases; nucleotides not matched to a gene: 9. The CDR3 consists of 17 residues. Germline V gene lookup returns CDR1 SGHRS and CDR2 YFSETQ. PCR primers comprised 60 Vbeta and 13 Jbeta primers. TCRdb's copy holds only in-frame clones and misses some; the assay was immunoSEQ multiplex PCR. Found here are about 150,000 clones, about three fifths of them singletons; the top ten hold 7% to 8.5%. The rearrangement joins TRBV5-1 to TRBJ1-4; 7 nucleotides line up with TRBD1. The TCR sequence derives from a woman aged 55-70 years in good health and CMV-seropositive. The sequenced material came from PBMCs. The CDR3 reads CASSLGTDFATNEKLFF. For the CDR3, the DNA is TGCGCCAGCAGCCTAGGGACAGACTTTGCAACTAATGAAAAACTGTTTTTT. Looking up the rest from reference TRBV5-1 and TRBJ1-4 gives the full variable domain: KAGVTQTPRYLIKTRGQQVTLSCSPISGHRSVSWYQQTPGQGLQFLFEYFSETQRNKGNFPGRFSGRQFSNSRSEMNVSTLELGDSALYLCASSLGTDFATNEKLFFGSGTQLSVL.